This entry lists 10 T cell receptor beta chains sequenced from one sample in a study of blood T cells in healthy people across ages. Alongside a J-beta primer mix, a sample-barcoded 5' primer served in a second PCR lasting about 7 to 11 cycles. TCRdb used MiXCR to reprocess the 5' RACE reads, holding one entry per CDR3 protein. The sample has about 830,000 distinct CDR3 sequences, about 62% seen once. The material sequenced was blood. These receptor sequences come from a man aged 25 to 45 in good health.

As DNA, the CDR3 is TGTGCCAGCAGGTCGACAGGGAACAACGAGCAGTACTTC. Its translation: CASRSTGNNEQYF. This sequence joins TRBV6-2 or TRBV6-3 and TRBJ2-7, with TRBD1 matching over 7 bases. CDR1 is MNHEY, CDR2 SVGEGT, per germline. Trimming took 6 bases from V and 5 from J; bases not matched to a gene: 7. The CDR3 covers 13 residues.

The rearrangement joins TRBV4-3 to TRBJ1-1; D not certain. CDR3 length: 14 amino acids. Germline CDR1 is LGHNA and CDR2 is YSLEER. Deletions cut 4 bases from V and 0 bases from J, with 9 bases between. In nucleotides, the CDR3 is TGCGCCAGCAGCCGGAGGGATCTGAACACTGAAGCTTTCTTT. Amino acid sequence: CASSRRDLNTEAFF.

This clonotype has just one count. The chain carries TRBV6-6 and TRBJ2-2; a weak D match, TRBD1 (7 bases). Germline V lookup: CDR1 MNHNY, CDR2 SVGAGI (reference sequence). The germline V and J ends were trimmed by 7 bases and 0 bases, with 12 bases remaining between them. The CDR3 is made up of 15 amino acids. CDR3 in DNA: TGTGCCAGCAACGGGGGACAGACGAACACCGGGGAGCTGTTTTTT. Amino acids: CASNGGQTNTGELFF.

V is TRBV7-2 and J is TRBJ2-5; no firm D call. Trimming took off 5 bases at V and 1 base at J, with 11 bases between the two ends. Germline V gives CDR1 SGHTA, CDR2 FQGNSA. CDR3 size: 14 residues. CDR3 sequence: CASSAGPFQETQYF. In nucleotides, the CDR3 is TGTGCCAGCAGCGCTGGACCGTTCCAAGAGACCCAGTACTTC.

This chain joins TRBV2 and TRBJ1-5; possible D gene TRBD1, 6 bases. V lost 4 bases and J lost 7, with 11 bases in between. Germline-derived CDR1 and CDR2 are SNHLY and FYNNEI. This CDR3 region has 13 residues. CDR3 in DNA: TGTGCCAGCAGTGTGGGGGCGCTCCAGCCCCAGCATTTT. Translating it yields CASSVGALQPQHF.

The chain employs TRBV2 and TRBJ1-2, with D unclear. Trimming removed 4 bases from V and 3 bases from J, with 9 bases in between. CDR3 size: 13 residues. In germline, CDR1 is SNHLY, CDR2 FYNNEI. CDR3 nucleotide sequence: TGTGCCAGCAGTGTTGTGCAGGACTATGGCTACACCTTC. Protein: CASSVVQDYGYTF.

V and J are TRBV4-2 and TRBJ2-7; D might be TRBD1 (6 bases). CDR1 and CDR2 (germline): LGHNA, YNFKEQ. V was trimmed by 1 base and J by 10 bases, leaving 20 bases between them. This CDR3 spans 15 amino acids. This chain's CDR3 is CASSQVQGKREAQYF. The CDR3 DNA reads TGTGCCAGCAGCCAAGTCCAGGGGAAAAGAGAGGCCCAGTACTTC.

In its sample, this clonotype was seen a few times. The J gene is TRBJ1-6, the V gene TRBV10-3; D is possibly TRBD1 (5 bases). This CDR3 region has 17 residues. Germline CDR1 is ENHRY and CDR2 is SYGVKD. Trimming cost V 0 bases and J 14 bases, with 23 bases left between them. CDR3 nucleotides: TGTGCCATCAGTGAGTCGGGTTCGGGGCGGTTCGGTCCAGCCCTCCACTTT. Translation: CAISESGSGRFGPALHF.

This clonotype was counted a few times. J is TRBJ2-4 and V is TRBV4-3, with D perhaps assigned TRBD1 or TRBD2 (5 bases each). The closer fit of TRBJ2-7 to the DNA end suggests the J call may be wrong. The CDR3 is made up of 14 amino acids. The germline gives CDR1 LGHNA, CDR2 YSLEER. For the CDR3, the DNA is TGCGCCAGCAGCCAAGGAGCAGGGAGTTACGAGCAGTACTTC. It specifies CASSQGAGSYEQYF.

This clonotype has ten or more counts. The rearrangement joins TRBV3-1 to TRBJ2-6, with D unresolved. Germline CDR1 LGHDT, CDR2 YNNKEL (reference sequence). Trimming shortened V by 3 bases and J by 4 bases, and 16 bases separated the two germline ends. The CDR3 loop spans 17 amino acids. This chain's CDR3 is CASSHASYRGGANVLTF. CDR3 nucleotide sequence: TGTGCCAGCAGCCACGCCTCGTATCGTGGGGGGGCCAACGTCCTGACTTTC.